This is a list of T cell receptor beta chains from one sample in a study of blood T cells in healthy people across ages. Each CDR3 protein gets one entry after TCRdb re-called the 5' RACE reads with MiXCR. Of about 1 million distinct CDR3 sequences listed, 45% are singletons. The sequenced sample was blood. The receptors come from a woman in her sixties or seventies in good health. CDR3s include the opening cysteine and the closing phenylalanine or tryptophan. The D gene is left open where the match is weak. The size entry is marked missing in some rows and otherwise reads once, few, many or a size class.

d_gene,abundance,j_gene,v_gene,CDR3nt,CDR3aa
.,.,TRBJ2-3,TRBV5-5,TGTGACAGCAGCTTGGGTGGGGCAAGCACAGATACGCAGTATTTT,CDSSLGGASTDTQYF
TRBD1,.,TRBJ2-5,TRBV15,TGTGCCACCAGCAGAGCGACCTACGGGACAGGCCAAGAGACCCAGTACTTC,CATSRATYGTGQETQYF
.,many,TRBJ2-5,TRBV10-3,TGTGCCACCCTAGGAGTAAAAGAGACCCAGTACTTC,CATLGVKETQYF
.,few,TRBJ1-4,TRBV6-5,TGTGCCAGCAGTTACCAGACGGGGAGTAATGAAAAACTGTTTTTT,CASSYQTGSNEKLFF
.,.,TRBJ2-3,TRBV14,TGTGCCAGCAGCCAAATACTCCAGTTGAGCACAGATACGCAGTATTTT,CASSQILQLSTDTQYF
TRBD1,few,TRBJ2-7,TRBV6-5,TGTGCCAGCAGTTACATGGGACAGGGGACCTACGAGCAGTACTTC,CASSYMGQGTYEQYF
TRBD1,.,TRBJ2-1,TRBV5-5,TGTGCCAGCAGCTGGACAGGCGGGTACAATGAGCAGTTCTTC,CASSWTGGYNEQFF
TRBD2,.,TRBJ2-4,TRBV20-1,TGCAGTGCTAGAGATCCGGGAAGCGGGAGGAGAGACATTCAGTACTTC,CSARDPGSGRRDIQYF
TRBD2,few,TRBJ2-7,TRBV20-1,TGCAGTGCTCTACTAGCGGGAGCCTACGAGCAGTACTTC,CSALLAGAYEQYF
.,few,TRBJ2-5,TRBV21-1,TGTGCCAGCACTCCGGGACCGAGACAAGAGACCCAGTACTTC,CASTPGPRQETQYF
.,.,TRBJ2-3,TRBV9,TGTGCCAGCAGCGTAGCTACGGGGTCTAGCACAGATACGCAGTATTTT,CASSVATGSSTDTQYF
.,.,TRBJ1-4,TRBV12-5,TGTGCTAGTGGTCGGGGTATGGGCGATGAAAAACTGTTTTTT,CASGRGMGDEKLFF
.,few,TRBJ2-7,TRBV24-1,TGTGCCACCAGTGAACCCTCCCGCGACGGAGGGGTTCTCCCATCCTACGAGCAGTACTTC,CATSEPSRDGGVLPSYEQYF
.,.,TRBJ2-7,TRBV12-3/TRBV12-4,TGTGCCAGCAGTTCTCAGGGACTCCTCGGCGAGCAGTACTTC,CASSSQGLLGEQYF
.,.,TRBJ2-6,TRBV5-1,TGCGCCAGCAGCTTGGACGCTAGCTCTGGGGCCAACGTCCTGACTTTC,CASSLDASSGANVLTF
TRBD2,.,TRBJ2-1,TRBV11-2,TGTGCCAGCAGCTTCCCGACGGAGGGACGAGCGGGAGGGAGCTCCTACAATGAGCAGTTCTTC,CASSFPTEGRAGGSSYNEQFF
TRBD2,.,TRBJ2-1,TRBV11-2,TGTGCCAGCAGCCTCGTAGCGGGCGACTACAATGAGCAGTTCTTC,CASSLVAGDYNEQFF
.,.,TRBJ2-1,TRBV20-1,TGCAGTGCCGCCAGGGGTAGCTCCTACGATGAGCAGTTCTTC,CSAARGSSYDEQFF
.,few,TRBJ2-3,TRBV18,TGTGCCAGCTCAAACCTGGTGGCAGATACGCAGTATTTT,CASSNLVADTQYF
.,.,TRBJ1-2,TRBV20-1,TGCAGTGCTAGAGTGGGGACGACGCGCGGCTACACCTTC,CSARVGTTRGYTF
.,many,TRBJ2-7,TRBV29-1,TGCAGCGTTCTCAGTAGTTACGAGCAGTACTTC,CSVLSSYEQYF
TRBD1,.,TRBJ1-1,TRBV6-5,TGTGCCAGCACCACCAGAGGGACAGGGAACACTGAAGCTTTCTTT,CASTTRGTGNTEAFF
.,.,TRBJ2-7,TRBV5-1,TGCGCCAGCAGCTTGGGCAGTGTGGGGTCCTACGAGCAGTACTTC,CASSLGSVGSYEQYF
TRBD1,.,TRBJ2-7,TRBV27,TGTGCCAGCAGTTACTTTGAGAGACAGGGGAAGGATCTCTACGAGCAGTACTTC,CASSYFERQGKDLYEQYF
TRBD1,.,TRBJ1-5,TRBV28,TGTGCCAGCAGTACCCCGGACAGGGGGAATCAGCCCCAGCATTTT,CASSTPDRGNQPQHF
TRBD2,many,TRBJ2-5,TRBV6-5,TGTGCCAGCAGCCCAACTAGCGGGATCCAGGAGACCCAGTACTTC,CASSPTSGIQETQYF
TRBD1,few,TRBJ1-2,TRBV6-6,TGTGCCACCGGGACAGGGAGTTATGGCTACACCTTC,CATGTGSYGYTF
TRBD2,.,TRBJ2-7,TRBV3-1,TGTGCCAGCAGCCCTCGACTAGCGGGCGTCTCCTACGAGCAGTACTTC,CASSPRLAGVSYEQYF
TRBD1,few,TRBJ2-7,TRBV15,TGTGCCACCAGCAGAGTAACCGGGACAGGGGTAGGCGAGCAGTACTTC,CATSRVTGTGVGEQYF
TRBD2,.,TRBJ2-1,TRBV20-1,TGCAGTGCTAGACCACATGTAGCGGGGCCGTCGCGGGAGCAGTTCTTC,CSARPHVAGPSREQFF
.,.,TRBJ2-1,TRBV12-3/TRBV12-4,TGTGCCAGCAGTTTAGGTTTGGAGGGAGACAATGAGCAGTTCTTC,CASSLGLEGDNEQFF
.,.,TRBJ2-1,TRBV28,TGTGCCAGCTTAGGGACTTCACACAATGAGCAGTTCTTC,CASLGTSHNEQFF
TRBD1,.,TRBJ2-7,TRBV29-1,TGCAGCGTTGAATTAGGACAGGGAGGATCCTACGAGCAGTACTTC,CSVELGQGGSYEQYF
.,few,TRBJ2-7,TRBV5-1,TGCGCCAGCAGCCCCCGGTGGCCCGAAGCCTACGAGCAGTACTTC,CASSPRWPEAYEQYF
TRBD2,.,TRBJ2-1,TRBV16,TGTGCCAGCAGCCAAACCGCGGGGGGGCAAAGCCGGCAGTTCTTC,CASSQTAGGQSRQFF
TRBD1,once,TRBJ1-2,TRBV6-1,TGTGCCAGCAGTGCCTCGGGACAGGGGCTGGGGGGCTACACCTTC,CASSASGQGLGGYTF
.,few,TRBJ2-1,TRBV29-1,TGCAGCGTGGCTGCGGGAACAGGGAAAATCTCCAATGAGCAGTTCTTC,CSVAAGTGKISNEQFF
TRBD1,.,TRBJ2-3,TRBV20-1,TGCAGTGCTATCACAGGGGTTGGCACAGATACGCAGTATTTT,CSAITGVGTDTQYF
TRBD1,.,TRBJ2-3,TRBV2,TGTGCCAGCAGTTGGGACAGGGCGGGGACAGATACGCAGTATTTT,CASSWDRAGTDTQYF
TRBD1,few,TRBJ2-1,TRBV5-1,TGCGCCAGCAACGGGGGACAGGGCTACAATGAGCAGTTCTTC,CASNGGQGYNEQFF
.,.,TRBJ2-3,TRBV5-1,TGCGCCAGCAGCGGCCTCCCCTTAGCGGCAGGTACGCAGTATTTT,CASSGLPLAAGTQYF
TRBD1,few,TRBJ1-2,TRBV29-1,TGCAGCGTTATTGGGAATGGGGACAGGCACTATGGCTACACCTTC,CSVIGNGDRHYGYTF
TRBD2,few,TRBJ2-3,TRBV6-6,TGTGCCAGCAGTTACCCCGGGCTAGCGGGAGCCGGAGATACGCAGTATTTT,CASSYPGLAGAGDTQYF
TRBD1,.,TRBJ2-5,TRBV30,TGTGCCTGGAGTAGAACGACAGGGTTGGGGGAGACCCAGTACTTC,CAWSRTTGLGETQYF